This T cell receptor beta chain was captured by sequencing in a study of shared clonotypes between healthy human individuals. The CD4+ fraction was divided into a CD45RA+ naive subset and a CD45RA-negative memory subset. V lost 10 bases and J 0 bases, leaving 16 bases between the germline ends. Germline V CDR1 and CDR2: MGHRA, YSYEKL. The CDR3 is 15 amino acids. The assay ran at deep level. Assay: immunoSEQ multiplex PCR; the TCRdb copy retains only in-frame clones and omits some. The data hold about 1.1 million clones, with approximately 77% observed a single time. The specimen sequenced was memory CD4+ T cells from PBMCs. Subset defined: CD45RA-negative fraction. The sequence was obtained from a man between 18 and 35 years old in good health. Some clones in this sample may be carry-over from other donors' samples. The chain links TRBV4-1 to TRBJ2-1; TRBD2 might be the D (6 bases). CDR3 sequence reads: CATSTGSASYNEQFF. The CDR3 bases are TGCGCCACCTCAACCGGGAGTGCCTCCTACAATGAGCAGTTCTTC.